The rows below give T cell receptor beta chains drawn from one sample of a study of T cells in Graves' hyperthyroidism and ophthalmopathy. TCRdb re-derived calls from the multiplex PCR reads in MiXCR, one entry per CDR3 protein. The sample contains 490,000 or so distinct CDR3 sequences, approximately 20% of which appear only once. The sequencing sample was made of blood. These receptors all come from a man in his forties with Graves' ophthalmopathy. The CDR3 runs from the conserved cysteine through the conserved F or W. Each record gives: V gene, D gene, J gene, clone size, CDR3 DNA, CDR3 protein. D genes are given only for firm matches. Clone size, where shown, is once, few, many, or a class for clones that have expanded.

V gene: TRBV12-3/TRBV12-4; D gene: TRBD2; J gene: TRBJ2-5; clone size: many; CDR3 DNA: TGTGCCAGCAGTTTAGCGTCGGTAGCGGGGGCTCGGCGGGAGACCCAGTACTTC; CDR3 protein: CASSLASVAGARRETQYF
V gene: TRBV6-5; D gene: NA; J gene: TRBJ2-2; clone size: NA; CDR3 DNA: TGTGCCAGCAGTTACTCGGAAGTCGCGAACACCGGGGAGCTGTTTTTT; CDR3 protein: CASSYSEVANTGELFF
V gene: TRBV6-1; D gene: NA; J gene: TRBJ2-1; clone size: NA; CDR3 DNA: TGTGCCAGCAGGGTTTTGAGCTCCTACAATGAGCAGTTCTTC; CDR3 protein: CASRVLSSYNEQFF
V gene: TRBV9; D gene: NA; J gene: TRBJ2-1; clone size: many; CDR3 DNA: TGTGCCAGCAGCGTTGACCGACGAGAGCAGTTCTTC; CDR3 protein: CASSVDRREQFF
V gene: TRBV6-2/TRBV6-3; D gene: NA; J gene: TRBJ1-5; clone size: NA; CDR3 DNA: TGTGCCAGCAGTCCTCAGGAGATCCTCAATCAGCCCCAGCATTTT; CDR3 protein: CASSPQEILNQPQHF
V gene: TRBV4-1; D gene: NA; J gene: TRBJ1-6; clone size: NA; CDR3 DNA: TGCGCCAGCAGCCAAGATCTAGTGAATAATTCACCCCTCCACTTT; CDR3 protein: CASSQDLVNNSPLHF
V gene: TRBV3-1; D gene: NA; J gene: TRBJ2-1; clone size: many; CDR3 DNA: TGTGCCAGCAGCCAAGGGGCCCCCGTAGGGGAGCAGTTCTTC; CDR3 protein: CASSQGAPVGEQFF
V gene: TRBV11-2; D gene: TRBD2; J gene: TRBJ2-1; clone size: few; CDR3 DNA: TGTGCCAGCAGCTACACGGGACTACCTAACAATGAGCAGTTCTTC; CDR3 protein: CASSYTGLPNNEQFF
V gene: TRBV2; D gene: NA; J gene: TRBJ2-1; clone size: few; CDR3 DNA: TGTGCCAGCAGGGAACCCTACAATGAGCAGTTCTTC; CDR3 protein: CASREPYNEQFF
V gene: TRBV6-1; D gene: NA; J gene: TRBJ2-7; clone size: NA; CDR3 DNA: TGTGCCAGCCAGGGGCCAGGGAGCTACGAGCAGTACTTC; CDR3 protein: CASQGPGSYEQYF
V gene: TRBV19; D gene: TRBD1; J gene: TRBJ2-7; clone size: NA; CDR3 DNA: TGTGCCAGTACTCCGGGACAGACCTCCTACGAGCAGTACTTC; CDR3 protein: CASTPGQTSYEQYF
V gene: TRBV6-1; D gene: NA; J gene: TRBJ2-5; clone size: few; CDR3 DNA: TGTGCCAGCAGAACAGGGGAGGGAGAGACCCAGTACTTC; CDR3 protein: CASRTGEGETQYF
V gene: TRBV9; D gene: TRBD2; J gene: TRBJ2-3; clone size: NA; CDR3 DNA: TGTGCCAGCAGCGTAGACGGGGGGGCCGGTCGGGAGCAGTATTTT; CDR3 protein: CASSVDGGAGREQYF
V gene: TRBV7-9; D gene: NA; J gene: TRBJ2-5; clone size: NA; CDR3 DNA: TGTGCCAGCAGCTACCCCCGCCAACTAGAACAAGAGACCCAGTACTTC; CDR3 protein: CASSYPRQLEQETQYF
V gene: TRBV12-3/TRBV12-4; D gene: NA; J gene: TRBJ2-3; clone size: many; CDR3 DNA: TGTGCCAGCATCCTAGGTGGGGCCCCAGGAACGCAGTATTTT; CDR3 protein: CASILGGAPGTQYF
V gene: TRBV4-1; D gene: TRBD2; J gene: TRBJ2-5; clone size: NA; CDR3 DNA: TGCGCCAGCAGCCGGCGACTAGCAACGGGGTCAGAGACCCAGTACTTC; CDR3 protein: CASSRRLATGSETQYF
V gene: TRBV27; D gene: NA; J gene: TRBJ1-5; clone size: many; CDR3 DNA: TGTGCCAGCAGTTTAGAGGGATCTAATCAGCCCCAGCATTTT; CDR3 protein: CASSLEGSNQPQHF
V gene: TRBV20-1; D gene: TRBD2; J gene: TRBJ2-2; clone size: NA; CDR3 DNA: TGCAGTGCTAGACGCAGGGGACTAGCGGGATCCACCGGGGAGCTGTTTTTT; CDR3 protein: CSARRRGLAGSTGELFF
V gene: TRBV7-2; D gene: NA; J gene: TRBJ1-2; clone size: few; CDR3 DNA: TGTGCCAGCAGTTCTTCCCAGCAGCCGGGCACTAACTATGGCTACACCTTC; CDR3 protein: CASSSSQQPGTNYGYTF
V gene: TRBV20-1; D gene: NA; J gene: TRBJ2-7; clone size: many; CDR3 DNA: TGCAGTGCTAGTTGGGGACAACCCTACGAGCAGTACTTC; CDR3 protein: CSASWGQPYEQYF
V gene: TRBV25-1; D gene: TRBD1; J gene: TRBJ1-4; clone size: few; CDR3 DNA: TGTGCCAGCAATAACCCATCAGGGGGAGATGAAAAACTGTTTTTT; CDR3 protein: CASNNPSGGDEKLFF
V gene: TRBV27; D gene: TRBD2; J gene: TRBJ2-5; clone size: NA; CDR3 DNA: TGTGCCAGCAGTTTATGGAGCGGGAGAGACGGGGAGACCCAGTACTTC; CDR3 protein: CASSLWSGRDGETQYF
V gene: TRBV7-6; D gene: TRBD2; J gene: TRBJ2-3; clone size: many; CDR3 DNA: TGTGCCAGCAGCTTAGCGCATAGCGGGCGCACAGATACGCAGTATTTT; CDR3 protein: CASSLAHSGRTDTQYF
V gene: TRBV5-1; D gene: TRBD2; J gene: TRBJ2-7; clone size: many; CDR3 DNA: TGCGCCAGCAGCAAAGGGACTAGCGGTACCTACGAGCAGTACTTC; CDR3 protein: CASSKGTSGTYEQYF
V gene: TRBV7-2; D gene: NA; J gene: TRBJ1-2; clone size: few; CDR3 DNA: TGTGCCAGCAGCGACCGTGTGGCTAACTATGGCTACACCTTC; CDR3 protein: CASSDRVANYGYTF
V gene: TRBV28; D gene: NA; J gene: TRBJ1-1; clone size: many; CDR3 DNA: TGTGCCAGCAGTAGTCCCGGGACGTATCCAGGGGAAGCTTTCTTT; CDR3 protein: CASSSPGTYPGEAFF
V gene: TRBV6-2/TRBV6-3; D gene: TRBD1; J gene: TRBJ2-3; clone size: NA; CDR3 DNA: TGTGCCAACAGTTACACAGGGGGCACAGATACGCAGTATTTT; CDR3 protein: CANSYTGGTDTQYF
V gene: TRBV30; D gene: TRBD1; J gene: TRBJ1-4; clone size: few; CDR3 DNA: TGTGCCTCCAACAGGGGAACGGCAACTAATGAAAAACTGTTTTTT; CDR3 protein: CASNRGTATNEKLFF
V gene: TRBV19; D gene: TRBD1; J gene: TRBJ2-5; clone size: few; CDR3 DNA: TGTGCCAGTAGGGGACAGGGGTTGATAGAGACCCAGTACTTC; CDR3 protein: CASRGQGLIETQYF
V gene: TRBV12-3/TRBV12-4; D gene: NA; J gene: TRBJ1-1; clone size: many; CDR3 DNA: TGTGCCAGCAGGCCCGGGGAGAAGAGGACTGAAGCTTTCTTT; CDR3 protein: CASRPGEKRTEAFF
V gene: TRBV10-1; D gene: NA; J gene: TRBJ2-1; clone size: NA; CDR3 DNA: TGCGCCAGCAGTCCCCCTACCAGCTCCTACAATGAGCAGTTCTTC; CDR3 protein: CASSPPTSSYNEQFF
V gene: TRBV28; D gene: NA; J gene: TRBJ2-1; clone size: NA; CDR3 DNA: TGTGCCAGCAGTTTATTTTATGAGCAGTTCTTC; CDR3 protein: CASSLFYEQFF
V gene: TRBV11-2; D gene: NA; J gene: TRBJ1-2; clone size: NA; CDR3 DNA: TGTGCCAGCAGCTTAGATAAAGAGAACCCCTATGGCTACACCTTC; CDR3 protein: CASSLDKENPYGYTF
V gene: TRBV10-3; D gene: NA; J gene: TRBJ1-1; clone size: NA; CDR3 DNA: TGTGCCATCAAAAGACAGGACGGGAACACTGAAGCTTTCTTT; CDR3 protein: CAIKRQDGNTEAFF
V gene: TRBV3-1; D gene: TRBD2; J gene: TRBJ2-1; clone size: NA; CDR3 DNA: TGTGCCAGCAGCCAGACTAGCGGGAGCGATGAGCAGTTCTTC; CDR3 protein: CASSQTSGSDEQFF
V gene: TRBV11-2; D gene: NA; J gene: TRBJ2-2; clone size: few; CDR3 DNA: TGTGCCAGCAGCTTAAATCTCCTCCAACGGCGGGAATACGCCGGGGAGCTGTTTTTT; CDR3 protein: CASSLNLLQRREYAGELFF
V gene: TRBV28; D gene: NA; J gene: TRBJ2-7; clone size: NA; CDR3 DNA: TGTGCCAGCAGCCCAACGGGGGTGACCTACGAGCAGTACTTC; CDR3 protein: CASSPTGVTYEQYF
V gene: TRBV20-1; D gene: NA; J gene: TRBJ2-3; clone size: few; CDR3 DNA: TGCAGTGCTGACAAGACTCCTAATCCCACGCAGTATTTT; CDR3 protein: CSADKTPNPTQYF
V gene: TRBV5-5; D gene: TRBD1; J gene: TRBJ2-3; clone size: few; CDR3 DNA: TGTGCCAGCAGTTGGGGGGCAGGGGGCTCAGATACGCAGTATTTT; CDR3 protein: CASSWGAGGSDTQYF
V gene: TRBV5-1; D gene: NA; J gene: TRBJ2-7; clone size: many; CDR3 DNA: TGCGCCAGCAGCCTCAGACGGGGTAGGGACGAGCAGTACTTC; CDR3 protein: CASSLRRGRDEQYF
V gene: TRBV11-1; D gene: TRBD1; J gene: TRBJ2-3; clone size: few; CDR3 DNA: TGTGCCAGCAGCCCGGGGACAGGGTTATACACAGATACGCAGTATTTT; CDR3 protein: CASSPGTGLYTDTQYF
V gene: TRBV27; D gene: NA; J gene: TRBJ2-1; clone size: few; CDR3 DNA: TGTGCCAGCATTCCGACGGGAGAAACCTACAATGAGCAGTTCTTC; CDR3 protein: CASIPTGETYNEQFF
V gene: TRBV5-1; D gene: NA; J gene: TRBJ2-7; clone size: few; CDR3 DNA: TGCGCCAGCAGCTTGGTAGGGGGGGGATCGGTCTACGAGCAGTACTTC; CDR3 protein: CASSLVGGGSVYEQYF
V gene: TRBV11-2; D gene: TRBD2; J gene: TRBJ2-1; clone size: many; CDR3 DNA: TGTGCCAGCGGATACCCCCCTACCGGGACTAGCGGGGCCTACAATGAGCAGTTCTTC; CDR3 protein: CASGYPPTGTSGAYNEQFF
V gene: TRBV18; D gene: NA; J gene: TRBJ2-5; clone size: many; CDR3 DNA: TGTGCCAGCTCACCAAGTAAGGAGACCCAGTACTTC; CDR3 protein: CASSPSKETQYF